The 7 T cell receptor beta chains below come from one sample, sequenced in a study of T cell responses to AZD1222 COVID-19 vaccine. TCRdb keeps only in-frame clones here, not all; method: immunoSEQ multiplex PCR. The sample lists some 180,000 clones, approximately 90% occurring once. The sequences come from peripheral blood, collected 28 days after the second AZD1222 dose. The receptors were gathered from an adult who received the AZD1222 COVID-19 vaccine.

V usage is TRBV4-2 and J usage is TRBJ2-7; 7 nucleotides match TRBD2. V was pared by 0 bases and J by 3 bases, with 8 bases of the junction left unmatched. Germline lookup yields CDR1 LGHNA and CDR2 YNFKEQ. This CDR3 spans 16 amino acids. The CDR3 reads CASSQEGSGTYYEQYF. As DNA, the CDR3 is TGTGCCAGCAGCCAAGAGGGCAGCGGGACTTACTACGAGCAGTACTTC.

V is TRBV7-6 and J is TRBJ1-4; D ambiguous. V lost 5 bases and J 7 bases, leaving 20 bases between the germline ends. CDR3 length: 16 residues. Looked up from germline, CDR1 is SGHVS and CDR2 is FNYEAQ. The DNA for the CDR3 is TGTGCCAGCAGCCTTGCAGACCCCGCTCCGGGTGAAAAACTGTTTTTT. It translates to CASSLADPAPGEKLFF. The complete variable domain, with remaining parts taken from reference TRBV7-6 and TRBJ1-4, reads GAGVSQSPRYKVTKRGQDVALRCDPISGHVSLYWYRQALGQGPEFLTYFNYEAQQDKSGLPNDRFSAERPEGSISTLTIQRTEQRDSAMYRCASSLADPAPGEKLFFGSGTQLSVL.

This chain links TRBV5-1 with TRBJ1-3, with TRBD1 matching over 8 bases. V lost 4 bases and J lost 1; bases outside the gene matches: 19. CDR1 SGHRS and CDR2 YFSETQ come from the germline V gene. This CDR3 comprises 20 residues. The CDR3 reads CASSAGRRDRLSPSGNTIYF. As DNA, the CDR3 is TGCGCCAGCAGCGCCGGTCGCCGGGACAGGCTATCCCCGTCTGGAAACACCATATATTTT.

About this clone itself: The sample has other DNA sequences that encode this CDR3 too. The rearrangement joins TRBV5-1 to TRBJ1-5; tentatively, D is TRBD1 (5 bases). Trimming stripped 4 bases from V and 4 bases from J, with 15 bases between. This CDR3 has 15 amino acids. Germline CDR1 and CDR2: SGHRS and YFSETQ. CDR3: CASSLSTGSNQPQHF. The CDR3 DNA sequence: TGCGCCAGCAGCCTGAGTACAGGCTCAAATCAGCCCCAGCATTTT. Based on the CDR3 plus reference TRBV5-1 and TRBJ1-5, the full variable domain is KAGVTQTPRYLIKTRGQQVTLSCSPISGHRSVSWYQQTPGQGLQFLFEYFSETQRNKGNFPGRFSGRQFSNSRSEMNVSTLELGDSALYLCASSLSTGSNQPQHFGDGTRLSIL.

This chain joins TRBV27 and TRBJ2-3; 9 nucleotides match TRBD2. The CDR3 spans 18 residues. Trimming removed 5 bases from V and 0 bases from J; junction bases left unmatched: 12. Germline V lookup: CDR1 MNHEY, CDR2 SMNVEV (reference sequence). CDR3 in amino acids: CASSLLSSGSWSTDTQYF. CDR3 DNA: TGTGCCAGCAGTCTCCTAAGTAGCGGGAGCTGGAGCACAGATACGCAGTATTTT.

DNA for the CDR3: TGTGCCAGCAGTACAGGGTTAGGAAACACCATATATTTT. This gives the protein CASSTGLGNTIYF. V and J are TRBV2 and TRBJ1-3, with D possibly matching TRBD1 (6 bases). The CDR3 contains 13 residues. Germline assignment: CDR1 SNHLY and CDR2 FYNNEI. Trimming removed 5 bases from V and 4 bases from J, with 9 bases in between.

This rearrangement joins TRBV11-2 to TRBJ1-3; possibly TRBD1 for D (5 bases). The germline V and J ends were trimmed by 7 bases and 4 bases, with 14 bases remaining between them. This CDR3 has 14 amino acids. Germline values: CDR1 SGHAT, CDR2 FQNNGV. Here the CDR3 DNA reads TGTGCCAGCACCAAGGCGGGGCGGGGAAACACCATATATTTT. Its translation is CASTKAGRGNTIYF.